This T cell receptor (beta chain) originates from a study of blood T cell repertoires in COVID-19. Original methodology: Amplifying reference gene primers gave estimates of nucleated cell counts. Sequenced by immunoSEQ multiplex PCR; TCRdb stores in-frame clones only, minus some. V and J calls and clone size are given by that table; D and trimming were obtained from the DNA. Here the sample spans under 250,000 clones, about 80% being singletons. CDR3 size: 17 residues. Germline V gene data show CDR1 as LNHDA and CDR2 as SQIVND (reference sequence). The ends lost 5 bases at V and 3 bases at J; junction bases unmatched: 9.

The origin of this receptor is a woman between 45 and 60 years old who had been exposed to COVID-19. Sequenced: PBMCs or T cells enriched from blood (not recorded which). The rearrangement joins TRBV19 to TRBJ1-6; 8 positions match TRBD1. The CDR3 loop is CASSSSRQGFYNSPLHF. Written as DNA, the CDR3 is TGTGCCAGTAGTTCATCCCGACAGGGGTTCTATAATTCACCCCTCCACTTT.